Below, 15 T cell receptor beta chains from the same sample are listed, as sequenced in a study of T cell repertoires in cytomegalovirus infection. TCRdb independently ran MiXCR on the reads; one entry per CDR3 protein. The table shows approximately 400,000 distinct CDR3 sequences, with 30% to 40% occurring only once. The sample taken for sequencing was PBMCs. These receptors were collected from a human donor in good health (CMV status not recorded). Some clones in this sample may be carry-over from other donors' samples.

This clonotype was seen a few times. The V and J genes are TRBV29-1 and TRBJ2-5; 8 bases fit TRBD1. Per germline, CDR1 SQVTM and CDR2 ANQGSEA. The CDR3 has 15 amino acids. V shed 3 bases, J shed 1 base, and the junction held 7 bases outside the gene matches. CDR3 amino acids: CSVEGARGRQETQYF. In DNA, the CDR3 is TGCAGCGTTGAGGGGGCCAGGGGGCGCCAAGAGACCCAGTACTTC.

A note on this clonotype: Since a much larger clone is just one base distant, this may be a read error. This chain links TRBV7-2 with TRBJ2-1; 7 bases agree with TRBD2. The CDR3 contains 14 residues. The germline V gene encodes CDR1 SGHTA and CDR2 FQGNSA. CDR3 DNA sequence: TGTGCCAGCAGCTTGAGCGGGATCAACAATGAGCCGTTCTTC. This sequence encodes CASSLSGINNEPFF.

This clonotype has a handful of counts. V and J are TRBV9 and TRBJ1-1; D gene uncertain. The CDR3 runs to 13 residues. The V and J ends lost 0 bases and 1 base respectively, with 4 bases between them. CDR1 and CDR2 (germline): SGDLS, YYNGEE. CDR3 sequence reads: CASSVAENTEAFF. The DNA of the CDR3 is TGTGCCAGCAGCGTAGCCGAGAACACTGAAGCTTTCTTT.

This clonotype came up many times. Written as DNA, the CDR3 is TGTGCCAGCAGGGACAGGAGCACAGATACGCAGTATTTT. It translates to CASRDRSTDTQYF. The V call is TRBV6-1, the J call TRBJ2-3; TRBD1 matches at 7 bases. Germline trimming cut 6 bases from V and 0 bases from J; bases unmatched to any gene: 0. The CDR3 spans 13 residues. CDR1 is MNHNS, CDR2 SASEGT, per germline.

The V and J genes are TRBV28 and TRBJ2-1, with D tentatively TRBD1 or TRBD2 (5 bases each). V lost 2 bases to trimming and J lost 2 bases, with 7 bases between them. Germline V lookup: CDR1 MDHEN, CDR2 SYDVKM. This CDR3 is built from 14 residues. CDR3 sequence: CASSLRDPYNEQFF. The CDR3, as DNA: TGTGCCAGCAGTTTAAGGGACCCCTACAATGAGCAGTTCTTC. The full variable domain, in which reference TRBV28 and TRBJ2-1 provide the parts outside the CDR3, is DVKVTQSSRYLVKRTGEKVFLECVQDMDHENMFWYRQDPGLGLRLIYFSYDVKMKEKGDIPEGYSVSREKKERFSLILESASTNQTSMYLCASSLRDPYNEQFFGPGTRLTVL.

With regard to this clonotype: The CDR3 does not end in the conserved phenylalanine or tryptophan, so this is likely a read error. The J gene is TRBJ1-2, the V gene TRBV5-1; D might be TRBD1 (5 bases). Germline CDR1 is SGHRS and CDR2 is YFSETQ. The V and J ends lost 4 bases and 4 bases respectively, with 14 bases between them. This CDR3 has 14 residues. The CDR3 DNA reads TGCGCCAGCAGCCCCGCCGTTGGGGGCTATGGCTACACCTTA. It encodes CASSPAVGGYGYTL.

Note on this clonotype: The junction differs from germline at one of its ends, possibly a read error. The chain has TRBV10-2 and TRBJ2-1; TRBD2 aligns across 11 bases. This CDR3 region has 14 residues. Germline-derived CDR1 and CDR2 are WSHSY and SAAADI. The CDR3 reads CASRIAGGDNDQFF. The CDR3 DNA follows: TGCGCCAGCAGGATAGCGGGGGGGGACAATGACCAGTTCTTC.

For this clonotype: Possible read error: a much larger clone is one base away. This CDR3 fails to terminate in the conserved phenylalanine or tryptophan, so it likely reflects a read error. The chain recombines TRBV7-6 with TRBJ1-3; D is unresolved. The CDR3 is 15 amino acids. Trimming removed 5 bases from V and 1 base from J, with 12 bases in between. The V gene's germline CDR1 is SGHVS and CDR2 FNYEAQ. The DNA of the CDR3 is TGTGCCAGCAGCCCTCCGGGGATATCTGGAAACACCATATATTTA. It specifies CASSPPGISGNTIYL.

The chain combines TRBV6-5 with TRBJ2-3; D gene unclear. Germline CDR1 and CDR2: MNHEY and SVGAGI. V was cut by 2 bases and J by 1 base, with 10 bases left in between. This CDR3 has 15 residues. CDR3 coding DNA: TGTGCCAGCAGTTACCGGCTAGAGGGCACAGATACGCAGTATTTT. Protein product: CASSYRLEGTDTQYF.

V is TRBV29-1 and J is TRBJ2-2, with D perhaps TRBD2 (5 bases). The V gene's germline CDR1 is SQVTM and CDR2 ANQGSEA. There are 14 residues in the CDR3. V lost 0 bases to trimming and J lost 3 bases, with 8 bases between them. The CDR3 DNA follows: TGCAGCGTTGAAGATCGGCGGGACACCGGGGAGCTGTTTTTT. Protein product: CSVEDRRDTGELFF.

This clonotype was counted only a few times. The genes are TRBV20-1 and TRBJ2-3; either TRBD1 or TRBD2 may fit D (5 bases each). Between the trimmed V and J ends, which lost 6 bases and 5 bases, there was a span of 12 bases. CDR1 and CDR2 from the germline V gene are DFQATT and SNEGSKA (reference sequence). This CDR3 is 12 amino acids long. The CDR3 spells CSATIGGDTQYF. In DNA form, the CDR3 reads TGCAGTGCCACCATTGGGGGAGATACGCAGTATTTT.

The chain is built from TRBV3-1 and TRBJ2-3; D unresolved. Trimming removed 1 base from V and 2 bases from J, with 19 bases in between. The CDR3 covers 18 residues. From germline, CDR1 is LGHDT and CDR2 YNNKEL (reference sequence). CDR3 in amino acids: CASSQVPLGRQNTDTQYF. CDR3 coding DNA: TGTGCCAGCAGCCAAGTGCCTCTAGGGCGCCAGAACACAGATACGCAGTATTTT.

This clonotype appeared many times. V gene TRBV7-2 combines with J gene TRBJ1-6, with D maybe TRBD1 (5 bases). Per the germline V gene, CDR1 is SGHTA and CDR2 is FQGNSA. Trimming left V 6 bases short and J 0 bases short, with 12 bases between. The CDR3 length is 16 residues. For the CDR3, the DNA is TGTGCCAGCAGTAGACAGAGGAGCTCCTATAATTCACCCCTCCACTTT. Translating it yields CASSRQRSSYNSPLHF.

This rearrangement joins TRBV12-3 or TRBV12-4 to TRBJ1-3; no clear D. The CDR3 consists of 15 residues. V lost 8 bases, J lost 0 bases, and 14 bases lay in between. The CDR3 spells CASLPRRFSGNTIYF. In DNA form, the CDR3 reads TGTGCCAGCTTACCTCGACGGTTCTCTGGAAACACCATATATTTT.

The chain employs TRBV4-1 and TRBJ2-5, with TRBD2 identical over 8 bases. Germline V CDR1 and CDR2: MGHRA, YSYEKL. The V and J ends lost 7 bases and 4 bases, in that order; junction bases with no gene match: 14. The CDR3 extends over 16 amino acids. CDR3: CASIHTSGGGLETQYF. For the CDR3, the DNA is TGCGCCAGCATCCATACTAGCGGTGGAGGTCTAGAGACCCAGTACTTC.